Shown below are 13 T cell receptor beta chains from a single sample sequenced in a study of T cell clones after liver transplantation. Produced via immunoSEQ multiplex PCR; TCRdb's table is partial and in-frame only. The table lists 45,000 to 55,000 clones, approximately 88% of them singletons, with approximately 8% in the top ten. The material was CD4+ T cells from blood, obtained before liver transplant. Receptors originate from a human donor who received a liver transplant.

This clone was found a few times. The chain employs TRBV11-2 and TRBJ2-3, with 13 bases identical to TRBD2. The germline CDR1 and CDR2 sequences are SGHAT and FQNNGV. The CDR3 covers 15 residues. Losses at the gene ends were 5 bases for V and 1 base for J; bases not matched to a gene: 0. CDR3 bases: TGTGCCAGCAGCGGGACTAGCGGGGGCACAGATACGCAGTATTTT. Amino acid sequence: CASSGTSGGTDTQYF. Combining the CDR3 with reference TRBV11-2 and TRBJ2-3 gives the whole variable domain EAGVAQSPRYKIIEKRQSVAFWCNPISGHATLYWYQQILGQGPKLLIQFQNNGVVDDSQLPKDRFSAERLKGVDSTLKIQPAKLEDSAVYLCASSGTSGGTDTQYFGPGTRLTVL.

The chain recombines TRBV5-1 with TRBJ2-2, with TRBD2 matching over 7 bases. Germline V gene lookup returns CDR1 SGHRS and CDR2 YFSETQ. CDR3 length equals 14 residues. V dropped 0 bases and J dropped 5; count of bases not matched to a gene: 1. For the CDR3, the DNA is TGCGCCAGCAGCTTGGCGGGGGGAACCGGGGAGCTGTTTTTT. This gives the protein CASSLAGGTGELFF.

The chain has TRBV9 and TRBJ1-3, with 10 bases that match TRBD1. V gave up 6 bases and J gave up 0 bases; unmatched junction bases: 6. CDR3 length: 16 residues. Looked up from germline, CDR1 is SGDLS and CDR2 is YYNGEE. The CDR3 protein is CASTRDRGVSGNTIYF. DNA of the CDR3: TGTGCCAGCACCCGGGACAGGGGCGTCTCTGGAAACACCATATATTTT.

The chain couples TRBV18 to TRBJ1-1; TRBD1 is a possible D gene (5 bases). The CDR3 consists of 12 residues. Germline values: CDR1 KGHSH, CDR2 LQKENI. Trimming took 6 bases from V and 13 from J, leaving 18 bases between them. CDR3 sequence (DNA): TGTGCCAGCTCCCCGGGGGAAGGAGAAAGTTTCTTT. Its protein is CASSPGEGESFF.

The rearrangement uses TRBV20-1 and TRBJ2-5; D is undetermined. Germline CDR1 reads DFQATT; CDR2 reads SNEGSKA (reference sequence). With 6 bases removed from V and 8 bases from J, the gap between germline ends came to 13 bases. This CDR3 contains 11 residues. The CDR3 loop reads CSALALETQYF. The CDR3 nucleotides read TGCAGTGCCCTGGCCCTTGAAACCCAGTACTTC.

This chain connects TRBV4-2 to TRBJ1-2, with TRBD1 identical over 8 bases. The CDR3 has 18 residues. V dropped 2 bases and J dropped 3; count of bases not matched to a gene: 14. Per germline, CDR1 LGHNA and CDR2 YNFKEQ. This CDR3 is CASSQRDRFFSFDYGYTF. For the CDR3, the DNA is TGTGCCAGCAGCCAAAGGGACAGGTTTTTCTCTTTTGACTATGGCTACACCTTC.

The rearrangement links TRBV19 to TRBJ2-1; TRBD1 might be the D (7 bases). V lost 2 bases to trimming and J lost 8 bases, with 22 bases between them. This CDR3 has 17 amino acids. Germline V gene data show CDR1 as LNHDA and CDR2 as SQIVND (reference sequence). In DNA form, the CDR3 reads TGTGCCAGTAGTATAAGGGGTCGCGGGACAGATTCCGATGAGCAGTTCTTC. It encodes CASSIRGRGTDSDEQFF.

This chain joins TRBV5-4 and TRBJ2-5, with 15 bases lining up with TRBD2. This CDR3 has 18 amino acids. The germline V gene encodes CDR1 SGHNT and CDR2 YYREEE (reference sequence). The J segment lost 9 bases and the V segment lost 2 bases, leaving 14 bases of the junction unmatched. CDR3 residues: CASSFGTSGRPQLSAQYF. The CDR3 DNA reads TGTGCCAGCAGCTTCGGGACTAGCGGGAGGCCACAACTCTCGGCCCAGTACTTC.

This clone was recorded only once. This chain uses TRBV19 with TRBJ1-1; perhaps TRBD1 as D (6 bases). Trimming took off 5 bases at V and 0 bases at J, with 7 bases between the two ends. The germline gives CDR1 LNHDA, CDR2 SQIVND (reference sequence). The CDR3 consists of 13 residues. For the CDR3, the DNA is TGTGCCAGTAGTCGACAGGTGAACACTGAAGCTTTCTTT. This sequence encodes CASSRQVNTEAFF.

This chain connects TRBV30 to TRBJ1-2, with 7 bases lining up with TRBD1. Germline assignment: CDR1 GTSNPN and CDR2 SVGIG (reference sequence). CDR3 size: 13 residues. The junction had 8 bases not matched to a gene; V was cut back by 6 bases and J by 4 bases. CDR3 in DNA: TGTGCCTGCCCCCCCGGGACAGTCTATGGCTACACCTTC. Encoded protein: CACPPGTVYGYTF.

The chain has TRBV5-1 and TRBJ2-3; no clear D. V was shortened by 0 bases and J by 0 bases, with 11 bases between the two germline ends. This CDR3 spans 16 amino acids. CDR1 and CDR2 (germline): SGHRS, YFSETQ. The CDR3 DNA is TGCGCCAGCAGCTTGGATAGTGTGGAGAGCACAGATACGCAGTATTTT. Translation gives CASSLDSVESTDTQYF.

The chain is built from TRBV27 and TRBJ2-3, with D unclear. Looked up from germline, CDR1 is MNHEY and CDR2 is SMNVEV (reference sequence). The CDR3 is 12 amino acids. The V and J ends lost 6 bases and 8 bases respectively, with 12 bases between them. Here the CDR3 reads CASSSPPGTQYF. DNA of the CDR3: TGTGCCAGCAGCTCCCCACCAGGTACGCAGTATTTT.

This chain links TRBV2 with TRBJ1-4; D is perhaps TRBD1 (5 bases). The CDR3 is made up of 14 amino acids. Germline V gene lookup returns CDR1 SNHLY and CDR2 FYNNEI. The germline V and J ends were trimmed by 4 bases and 8 bases, with 14 bases remaining between them. The CDR3 sequence is CASSAGKGREKLFF. The DNA for the CDR3 is TGTGCCAGCAGTGCCGGGAAGGGGAGAGAAAAACTGTTTTTT.